This T cell receptor beta chain appears in the sequencing data of a study of blood T cell repertoires in COVID-19. Study overall: Sites across the United States, Italy and Spain contributed samples from acute and convalescent COVID-19. Sources were T cells, B-cell-depleted T cells, or PBMCs; the material itself was cDNA or gDNA.

Germline V CDR1 and CDR2: SQVTM, ANQGSEA. There are 12 residues in the CDR3. The ends were cut back, 7 bases at V and 5 bases at J, with 14 bases in the middle. Patients of the Seattle cohort, enrolled during active infection, were followed longitudinally. Original handling: Reference gene primer amplification in the assay estimated nucleated cell counts. The data were produced by immunoSEQ multiplex PCR, yet TCRdb's version contains in-frame clones alone and is incomplete. The D gene and trimming were derived from the DNA, and the V and J assignments and clone size from that table. The sample gives 250,000 to 350,000 clones, roughly 83% of which show up once; roughly 1.5% is in the top ten.

The clonotype originates from a human donor with COVID-19, enrolled during active disease. The donor label of this sample is uncertain. The V gene is TRBV29-1, the J gene TRBJ1-2; the D gene is possibly TRBD1 (6 bases). Sequenced: peripheral blood. The CDR3 DNA sequence: TGCAGCGGTGGGGAGGGGGGTTATGGCTACACCTTC. The encoded protein is CSGGEGGYGYTF.